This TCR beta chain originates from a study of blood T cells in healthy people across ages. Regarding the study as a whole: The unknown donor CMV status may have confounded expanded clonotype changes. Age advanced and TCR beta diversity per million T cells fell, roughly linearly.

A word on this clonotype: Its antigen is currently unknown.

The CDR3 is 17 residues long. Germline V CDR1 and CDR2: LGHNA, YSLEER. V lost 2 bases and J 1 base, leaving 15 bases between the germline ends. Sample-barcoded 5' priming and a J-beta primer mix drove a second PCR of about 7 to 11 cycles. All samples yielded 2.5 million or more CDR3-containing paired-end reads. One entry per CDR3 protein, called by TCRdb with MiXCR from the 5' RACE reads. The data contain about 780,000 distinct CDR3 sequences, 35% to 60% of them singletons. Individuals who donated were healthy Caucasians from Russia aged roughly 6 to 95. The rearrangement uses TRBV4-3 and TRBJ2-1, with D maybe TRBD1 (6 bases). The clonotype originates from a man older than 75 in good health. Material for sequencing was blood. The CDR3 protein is CASSQRQVLKSYNEQFF. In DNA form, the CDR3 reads TGCGCCAGCAGCCAACGACAGGTCCTAAAATCCTACAATGAGCAGTTCTTC.